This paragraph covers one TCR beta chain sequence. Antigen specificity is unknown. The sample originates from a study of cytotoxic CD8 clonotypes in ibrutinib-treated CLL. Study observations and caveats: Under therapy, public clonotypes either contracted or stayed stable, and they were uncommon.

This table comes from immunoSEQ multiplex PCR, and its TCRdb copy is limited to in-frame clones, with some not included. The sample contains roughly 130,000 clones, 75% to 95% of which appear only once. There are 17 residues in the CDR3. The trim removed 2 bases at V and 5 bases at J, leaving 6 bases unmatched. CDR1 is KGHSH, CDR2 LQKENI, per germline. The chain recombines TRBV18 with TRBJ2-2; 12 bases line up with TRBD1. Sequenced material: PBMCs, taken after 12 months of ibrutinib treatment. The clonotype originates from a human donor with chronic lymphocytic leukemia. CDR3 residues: CASSPFGTGGLTGELFF. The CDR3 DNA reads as TGTGCCAGCTCACCATTCGGGACAGGGGGCTTGACCGGGGAGCTGTTTTTT.